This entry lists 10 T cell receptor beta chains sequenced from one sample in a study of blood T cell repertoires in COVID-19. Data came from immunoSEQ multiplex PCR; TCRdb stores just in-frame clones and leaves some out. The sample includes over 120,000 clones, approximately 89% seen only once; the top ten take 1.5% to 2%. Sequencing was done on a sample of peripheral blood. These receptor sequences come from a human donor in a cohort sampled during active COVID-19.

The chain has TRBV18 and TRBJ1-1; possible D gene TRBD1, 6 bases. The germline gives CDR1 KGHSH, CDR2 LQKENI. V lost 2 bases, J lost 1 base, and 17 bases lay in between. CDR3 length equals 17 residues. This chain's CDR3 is CASSPTGFAGANTEAFF. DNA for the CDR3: TGTGCCAGCTCACCAACAGGGTTTGCGGGTGCGAACACTGAAGCTTTCTTT. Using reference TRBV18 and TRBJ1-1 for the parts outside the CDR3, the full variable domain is NAGVMQNPRHLVRRRGQEARLRCSPMKGHSHVYWYRQLPEEGLKFMVYLQKENIIDESGMPKERFSAEFPKEGPSILRIQQVVRGDSAAYFCASSPTGFAGANTEAFFGQGTRLTVV.

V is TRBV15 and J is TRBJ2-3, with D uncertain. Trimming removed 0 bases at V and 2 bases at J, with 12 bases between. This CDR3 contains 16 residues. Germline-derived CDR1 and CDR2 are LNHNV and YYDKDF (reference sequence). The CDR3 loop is CATSRDRFLVTDTQYF. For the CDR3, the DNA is TGTGCCACCAGCAGAGATCGGTTTTTAGTCACAGATACGCAGTATTTT.

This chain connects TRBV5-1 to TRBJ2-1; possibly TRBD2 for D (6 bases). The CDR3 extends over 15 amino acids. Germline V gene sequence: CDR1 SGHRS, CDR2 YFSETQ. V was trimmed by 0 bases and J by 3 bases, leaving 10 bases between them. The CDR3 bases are TGCGCCAGCAGCTTGGTACTAGCAGGCTACAATGAGCAGTTCTTC. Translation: CASSLVLAGYNEQFF.

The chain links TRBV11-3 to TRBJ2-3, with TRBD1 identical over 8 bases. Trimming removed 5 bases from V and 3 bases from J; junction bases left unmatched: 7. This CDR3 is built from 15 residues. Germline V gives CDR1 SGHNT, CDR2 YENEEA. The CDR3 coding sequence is TGTGCCAGCAGCCAGCGGACAGGGTTTACAGATACGCAGTATTTT. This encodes CASSQRTGFTDTQYF.

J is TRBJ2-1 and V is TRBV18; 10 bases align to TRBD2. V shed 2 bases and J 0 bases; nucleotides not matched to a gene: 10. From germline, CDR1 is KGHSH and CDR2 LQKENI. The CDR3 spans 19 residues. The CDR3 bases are TGTGCCAGCTCACCATCGCTGATAGCGGGGGGAAGCTCCTACAATGAGCAGTTCTTC. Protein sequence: CASSPSLIAGGSSYNEQFF.

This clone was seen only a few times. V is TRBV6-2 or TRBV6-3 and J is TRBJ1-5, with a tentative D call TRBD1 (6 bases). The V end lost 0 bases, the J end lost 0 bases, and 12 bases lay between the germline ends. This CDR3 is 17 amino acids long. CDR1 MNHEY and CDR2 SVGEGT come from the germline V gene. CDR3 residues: CASSYSKGHYSNQPQHF. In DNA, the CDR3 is TGTGCCAGCAGTTACTCGAAGGGACACTATAGCAATCAGCCCCAGCATTTT.

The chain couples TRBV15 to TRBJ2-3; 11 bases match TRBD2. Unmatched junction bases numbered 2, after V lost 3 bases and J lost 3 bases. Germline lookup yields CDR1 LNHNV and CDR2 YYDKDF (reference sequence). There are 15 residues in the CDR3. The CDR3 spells CATSSSGGVTDTQYF. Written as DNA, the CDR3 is TGTGCCACCAGCAGTAGCGGGGGGGTTACAGATACGCAGTATTTT.

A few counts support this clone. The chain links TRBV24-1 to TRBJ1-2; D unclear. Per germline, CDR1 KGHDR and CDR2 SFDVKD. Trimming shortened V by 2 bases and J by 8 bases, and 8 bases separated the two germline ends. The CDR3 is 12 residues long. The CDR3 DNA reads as TGTGCCACCAGTGATTCAAGAGGGGGCTACACCTTC. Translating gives CATSDSRGGYTF.

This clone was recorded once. The chain's CDR3 is CASSVAPGQGTYGYTF. As DNA, the CDR3 is TGTGCCAGCAGCGTAGCTCCGGGACAGGGGACATATGGCTACACCTTC. V usage is TRBV9 and J usage is TRBJ1-2; 10 bases are a match to TRBD1. J gave up 5 bases and V 0 bases, and 7 bases lay outside the gene matches. CDR1 SGDLS and CDR2 YYNGEE come from the germline V gene. The CDR3 has 16 amino acids. The entire variable domain, with the rest obtained from reference TRBV9 and TRBJ1-2, is as follows: DSGVTQTPKHLITATGQRVTLRCSPRSGDLSVYWYQQSLDQGLQFLIQYYNGEERAKGNILERFSAQQFPDLHSELNLSSLELGDSALYFCASSVAPGQGTYGYTFGSGTRLTVV.

The CDR3 DNA reads TGTGCCAGCAGCCAAGGGGCAGGGGATCAGCCCCAGCATTTT. This encodes CASSQGAGDQPQHF. The chain carries TRBV3-1 (or the pseudogene TRBV3-2) and TRBJ1-5; possible D gene TRBD1, 6 bases. Germline V gives CDR1 LGHDT, CDR2 YNNKEL (reference sequence). V shed 1 base and J shed 5 bases, with 9 bases lying between them. This CDR3 has 14 residues.